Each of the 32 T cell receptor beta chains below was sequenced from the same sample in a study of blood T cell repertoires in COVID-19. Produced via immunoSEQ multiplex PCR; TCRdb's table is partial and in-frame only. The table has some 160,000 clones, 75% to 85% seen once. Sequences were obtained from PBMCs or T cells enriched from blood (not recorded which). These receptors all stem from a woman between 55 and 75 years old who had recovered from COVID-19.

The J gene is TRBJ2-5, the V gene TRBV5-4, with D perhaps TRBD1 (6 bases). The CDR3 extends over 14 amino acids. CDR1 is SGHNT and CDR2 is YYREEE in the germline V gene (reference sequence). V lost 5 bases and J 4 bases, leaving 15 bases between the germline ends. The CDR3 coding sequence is TGTGCCAGCAGTTCTGCCGGGACACCAGAGACCCAGTACTTC. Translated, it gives CASSSAGTPETQYF. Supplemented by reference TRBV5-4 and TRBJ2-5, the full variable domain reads ETGVTQSPTHLIKTRGQQVTLRCSSQSGHNTVSWYQQALGQGPQFIFQYYREEENGRGNFPPRFSGLQFPNYSSELNVNALELDDSALYLCASSSAGTPETQYFGPGTRLLVL.

The CDR3 sequence: CASSEGGTGVNYGYTF. CDR3 DNA: TGTGCCAGCAGTGAAGGGGGGACAGGGGTTAACTATGGCTACACCTTC. This chain links TRBV6-1 with TRBJ1-2; 10 nucleotides align to TRBD1. Germline V gene sequence: CDR1 MNHNS, CDR2 SASEGT. This CDR3 has 16 residues. V shed 1 base and J 1 base; nucleotides not matched to a gene: 3.

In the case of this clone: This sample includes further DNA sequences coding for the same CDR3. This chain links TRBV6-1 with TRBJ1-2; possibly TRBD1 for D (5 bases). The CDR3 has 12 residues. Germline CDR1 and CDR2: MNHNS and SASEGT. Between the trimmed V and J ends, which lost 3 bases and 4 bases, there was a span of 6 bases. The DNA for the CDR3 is TGTGCCAGCAGTGAGGGGGGCTATGGCTACACCTTC. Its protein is CASSEGGYGYTF.

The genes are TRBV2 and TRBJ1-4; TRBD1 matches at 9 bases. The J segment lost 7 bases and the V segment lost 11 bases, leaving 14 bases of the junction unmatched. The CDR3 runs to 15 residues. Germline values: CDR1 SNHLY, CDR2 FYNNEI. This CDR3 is CAGQGIGAIGEKLFF. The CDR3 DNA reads TGTGCCGGACAGGGGATAGGAGCCATTGGTGAAAAACTGTTTTTT. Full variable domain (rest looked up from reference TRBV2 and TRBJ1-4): EPEVTQTPSHQVTQMGQEVILRCVPISNHLYFYWYRQILGQKVEFLVSFYNNEISEKSEIFDDQFSVERPDGSNFTLKIRSTKLEDSAMYFCAGQGIGAIGEKLFFGSGTQLSVL.

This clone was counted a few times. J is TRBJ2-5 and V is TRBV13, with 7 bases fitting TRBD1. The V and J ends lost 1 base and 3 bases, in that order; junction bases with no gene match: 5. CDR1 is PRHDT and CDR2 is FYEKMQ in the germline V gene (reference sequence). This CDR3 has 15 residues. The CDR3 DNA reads TGTGCCAGCAGCTTAGCGGACAGGAATAAAGAGACCCAGTACTTC. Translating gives CASSLADRNKETQYF.

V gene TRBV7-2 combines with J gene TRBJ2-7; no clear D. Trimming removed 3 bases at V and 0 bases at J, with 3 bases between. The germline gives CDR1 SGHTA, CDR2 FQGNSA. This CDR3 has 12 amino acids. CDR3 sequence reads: CASSLSSYEQYF. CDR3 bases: TGTGCCAGCAGCTTGAGCTCCTACGAGCAGTACTTC.

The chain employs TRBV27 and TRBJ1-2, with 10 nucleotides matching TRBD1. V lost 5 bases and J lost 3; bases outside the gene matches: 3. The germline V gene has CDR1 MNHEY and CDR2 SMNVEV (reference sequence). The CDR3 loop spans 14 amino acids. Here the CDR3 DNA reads TGTGCCAGCAGTCCGGACAGGGGGGACTATGGCTACACCTTC. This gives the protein CASSPDRGDYGYTF.

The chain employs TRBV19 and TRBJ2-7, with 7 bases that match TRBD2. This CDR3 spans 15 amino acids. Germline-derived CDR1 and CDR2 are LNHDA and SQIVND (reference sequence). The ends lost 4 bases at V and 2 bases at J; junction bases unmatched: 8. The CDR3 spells CASSKSAGTTYEQYF. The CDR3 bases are TGTGCCAGTAGTAAGTCAGCGGGGACTACCTACGAGCAGTACTTC.

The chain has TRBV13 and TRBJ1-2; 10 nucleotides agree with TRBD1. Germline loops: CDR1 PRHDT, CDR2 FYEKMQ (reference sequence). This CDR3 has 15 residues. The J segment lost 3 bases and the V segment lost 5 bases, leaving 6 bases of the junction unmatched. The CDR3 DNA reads TGTGCCAGCAGCCACGGGACAGGGGCGGACTATGGCTACACCTTC. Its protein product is CASSHGTGADYGYTF. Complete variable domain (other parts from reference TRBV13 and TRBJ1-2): AAGVIQSPRHLIKEKRETATLKCYPIPRHDTVYWYQQGPGQDPQFLISFYEKMQSDKGSIPDRFSAQQFSDYHSELNMSSLELGDSALYFCASSHGTGADYGYTFGSGTRLTVV.

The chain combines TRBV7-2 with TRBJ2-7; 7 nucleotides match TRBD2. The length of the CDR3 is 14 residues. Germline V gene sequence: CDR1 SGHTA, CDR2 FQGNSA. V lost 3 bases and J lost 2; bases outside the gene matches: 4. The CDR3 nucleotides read TGTGCCAGCAGCTTGGGGGGGAACGCCTACGAGCAGTACTTC. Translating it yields CASSLGGNAYEQYF.

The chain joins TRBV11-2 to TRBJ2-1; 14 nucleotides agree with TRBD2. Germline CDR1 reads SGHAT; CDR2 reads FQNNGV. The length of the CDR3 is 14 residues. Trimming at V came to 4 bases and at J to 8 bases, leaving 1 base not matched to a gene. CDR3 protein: CASSWGLAGDEQFF. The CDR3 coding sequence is TGTGCCAGCAGCTGGGGACTAGCGGGGGATGAGCAGTTCTTC.

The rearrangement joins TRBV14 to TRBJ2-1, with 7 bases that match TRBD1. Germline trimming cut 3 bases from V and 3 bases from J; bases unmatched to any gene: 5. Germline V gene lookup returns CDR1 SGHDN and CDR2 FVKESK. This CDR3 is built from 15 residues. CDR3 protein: CASSQGQLLYNEQFF. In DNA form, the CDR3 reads TGTGCCAGCAGCCAGGGACAGCTCCTCTACAATGAGCAGTTCTTC.

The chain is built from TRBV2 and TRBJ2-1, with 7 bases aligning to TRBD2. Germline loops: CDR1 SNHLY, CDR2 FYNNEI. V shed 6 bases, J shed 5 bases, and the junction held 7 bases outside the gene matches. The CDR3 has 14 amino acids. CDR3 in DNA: TGTGCCAGCAGGTTGACTAGCCCAAACAATGAGCAGTTCTTC. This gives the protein CASRLTSPNNEQFF.

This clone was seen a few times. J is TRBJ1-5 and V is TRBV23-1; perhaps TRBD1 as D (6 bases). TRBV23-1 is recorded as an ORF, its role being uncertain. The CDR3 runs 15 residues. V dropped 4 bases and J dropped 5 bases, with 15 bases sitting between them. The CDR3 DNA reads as TGCGCCAGCAGTCCTTCCACACCAGGGGATCAGCCCCAGCATTTT. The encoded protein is CASSPSTPGDQPQHF.

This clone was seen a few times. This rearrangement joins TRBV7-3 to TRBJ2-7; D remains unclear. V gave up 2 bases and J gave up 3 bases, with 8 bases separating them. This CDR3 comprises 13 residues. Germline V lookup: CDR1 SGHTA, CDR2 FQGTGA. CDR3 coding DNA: TGTGCCAGCAGCTTAGGTCAGAACTACGAGCAGTACTTC. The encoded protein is CASSLGQNYEQYF.

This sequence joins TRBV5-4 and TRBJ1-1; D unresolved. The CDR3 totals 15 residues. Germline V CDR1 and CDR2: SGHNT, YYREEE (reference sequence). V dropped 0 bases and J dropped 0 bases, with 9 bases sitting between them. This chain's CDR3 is CASSLGSSLNTEAFF. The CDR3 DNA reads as TGTGCCAGCAGCTTGGGGAGCAGCTTGAACACTGAAGCTTTCTTT.

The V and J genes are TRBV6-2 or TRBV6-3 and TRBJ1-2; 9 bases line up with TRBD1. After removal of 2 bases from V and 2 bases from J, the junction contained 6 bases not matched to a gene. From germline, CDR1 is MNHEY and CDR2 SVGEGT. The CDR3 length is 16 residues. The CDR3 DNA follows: TGTGCCAGCAGTTACCGGGACAGGGACCTAAACTATGGCTACACCTTC. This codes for CASSYRDRDLNYGYTF.

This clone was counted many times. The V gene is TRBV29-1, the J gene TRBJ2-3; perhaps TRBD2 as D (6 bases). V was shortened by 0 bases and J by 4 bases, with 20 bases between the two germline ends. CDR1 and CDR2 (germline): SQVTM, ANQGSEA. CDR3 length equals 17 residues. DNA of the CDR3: TGCAGCGTTGAAGATGGCCCGGGGAGCGGGTGGGCAGATACGCAGTATTTT. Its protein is CSVEDGPGSGWADTQYF.

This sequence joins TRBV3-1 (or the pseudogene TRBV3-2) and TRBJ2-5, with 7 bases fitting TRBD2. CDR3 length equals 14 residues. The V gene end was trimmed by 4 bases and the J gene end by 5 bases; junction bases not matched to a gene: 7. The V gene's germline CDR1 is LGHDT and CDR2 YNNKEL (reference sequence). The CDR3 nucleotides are TGTGCCAGCAGCCCCTCGAGACTAGCCGAGACCCAGTACTTC. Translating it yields CASSPSRLAETQYF.

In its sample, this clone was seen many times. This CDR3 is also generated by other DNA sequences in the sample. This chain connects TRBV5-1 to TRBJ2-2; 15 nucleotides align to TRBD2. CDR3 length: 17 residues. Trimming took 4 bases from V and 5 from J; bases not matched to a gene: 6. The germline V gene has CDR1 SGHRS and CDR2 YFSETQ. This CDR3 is CASSPGLAGGRTGELFF. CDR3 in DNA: TGCGCCAGCAGCCCCGGACTAGCGGGGGGGCGGACCGGGGAGCTGTTTTTT. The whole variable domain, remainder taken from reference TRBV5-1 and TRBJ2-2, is KAGVTQTPRYLIKTRGQQVTLSCSPISGHRSVSWYQQTPGQGLQFLFEYFSETQRNKGNFPGRFSGRQFSNSRSEMNVSTLELGDSALYLCASSPGLAGGRTGELFFGEGSRLTVL.

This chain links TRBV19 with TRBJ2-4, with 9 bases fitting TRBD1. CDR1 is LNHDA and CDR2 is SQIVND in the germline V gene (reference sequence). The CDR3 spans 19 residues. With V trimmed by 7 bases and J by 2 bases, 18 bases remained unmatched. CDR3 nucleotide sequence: TGTGCCAGTACCCCGAGCGCAGGTTACAGGGGGCTATCCAAAAACATTCAGTACTTC. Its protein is CASTPSAGYRGLSKNIQYF. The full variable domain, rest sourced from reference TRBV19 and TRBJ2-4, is DGGITQSPKYLFRKEGQNVTLSCEQNLNHDAMYWYRQDPGQGLRLIYYSQIVNDFQKGDIAEGYSVSREKKESFPLTVTSAQKNPTAFYLCASTPSAGYRGLSKNIQYFGAGTRLSVL.

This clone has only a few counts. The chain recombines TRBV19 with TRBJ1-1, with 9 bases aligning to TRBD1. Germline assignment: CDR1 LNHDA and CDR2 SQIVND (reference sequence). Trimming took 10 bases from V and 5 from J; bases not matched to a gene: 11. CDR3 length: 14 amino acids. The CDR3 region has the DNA TGTGCCACGAACTGGGGACAGGGAAGGACTGAAGCTTTCTTT. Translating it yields CATNWGQGRTEAFF.

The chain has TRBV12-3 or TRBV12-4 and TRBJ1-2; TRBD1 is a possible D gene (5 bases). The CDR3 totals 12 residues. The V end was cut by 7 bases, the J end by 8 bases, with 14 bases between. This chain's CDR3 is CASTLREGGYTF. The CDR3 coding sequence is TGTGCCAGCACCCTCAGGGAGGGCGGCTACACCTTC.

The CDR3 DNA reads as TGTGCCAGCAGTTTTACGCGAGATACGCAGTATTTT. Translated: CASSFTRDTQYF. This chain uses TRBV12-3 or TRBV12-4 with TRBJ2-3; no clear D. V was trimmed by 3 bases and J by 5 bases, leaving 6 bases between them. The CDR3 extends over 12 amino acids.

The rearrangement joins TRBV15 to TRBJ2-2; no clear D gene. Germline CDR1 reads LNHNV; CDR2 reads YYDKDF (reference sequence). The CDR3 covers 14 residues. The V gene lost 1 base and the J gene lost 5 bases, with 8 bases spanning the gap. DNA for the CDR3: TGTGCCACCAGCAGAGGTCAGGATACCGGGGAGCTGTTTTTT. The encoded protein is CATSRGQDTGELFF.

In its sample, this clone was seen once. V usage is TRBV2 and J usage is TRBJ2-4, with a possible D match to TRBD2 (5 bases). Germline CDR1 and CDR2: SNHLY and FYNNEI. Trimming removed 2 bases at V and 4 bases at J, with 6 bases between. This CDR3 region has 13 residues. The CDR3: CASSEPGKNIQYF. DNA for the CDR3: TGTGCCAGCAGTGAACCGGGGAAAAACATTCAGTACTTC.

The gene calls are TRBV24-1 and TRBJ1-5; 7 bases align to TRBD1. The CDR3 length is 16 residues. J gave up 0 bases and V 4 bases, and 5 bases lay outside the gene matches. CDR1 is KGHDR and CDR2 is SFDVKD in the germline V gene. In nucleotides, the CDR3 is TGTGCCACCAGTGACTCCGGGACAGCTAGCAATCAGCCCCAGCATTTT. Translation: CATSDSGTASNQPQHF.

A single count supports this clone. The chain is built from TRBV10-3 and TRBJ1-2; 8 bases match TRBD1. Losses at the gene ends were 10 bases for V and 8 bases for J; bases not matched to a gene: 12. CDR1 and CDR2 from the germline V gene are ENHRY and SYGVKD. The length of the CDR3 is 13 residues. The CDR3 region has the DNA TGTGCCACGAACTCGGACAGGGAACAAGGCTACACCTTC. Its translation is CATNSDREQGYTF.

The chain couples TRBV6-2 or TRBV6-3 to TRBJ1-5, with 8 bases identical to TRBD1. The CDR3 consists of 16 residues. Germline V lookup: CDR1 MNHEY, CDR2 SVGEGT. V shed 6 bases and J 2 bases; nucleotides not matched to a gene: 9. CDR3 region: CASSPGTGVGNQPQHF. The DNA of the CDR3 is TGTGCCAGCAGCCCCGGGACAGGCGTCGGCAATCAGCCCCAGCATTTT.

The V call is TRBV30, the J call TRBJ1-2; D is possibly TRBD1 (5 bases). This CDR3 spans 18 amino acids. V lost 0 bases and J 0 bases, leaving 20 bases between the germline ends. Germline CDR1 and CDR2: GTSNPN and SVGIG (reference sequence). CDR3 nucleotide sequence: TGTGCCTGGAGTGTATTTCCCTCCGGGGGATCTACTAACTATGGCTACACCTTC. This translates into CAWSVFPSGGSTNYGYTF.

The CDR3 region is CASSLPSDQETQYF. CDR3 sequence (DNA): TGCGCCAGCAGCTTGCCCAGCGACCAAGAGACCCAGTACTTC. This chain uses TRBV5-1 with TRBJ2-5; D not resolved. This CDR3 has 14 amino acids. V was trimmed by 1 base and J by 0 bases, leaving 7 bases between them. Per germline, CDR1 SGHRS and CDR2 YFSETQ.

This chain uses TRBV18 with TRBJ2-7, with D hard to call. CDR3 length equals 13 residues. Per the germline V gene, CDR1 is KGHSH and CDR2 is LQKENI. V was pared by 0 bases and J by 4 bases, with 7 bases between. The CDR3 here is CASSPPLLYEQYF. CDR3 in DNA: TGTGCCAGCTCACCACCTCTTCTATACGAGCAGTACTTC.